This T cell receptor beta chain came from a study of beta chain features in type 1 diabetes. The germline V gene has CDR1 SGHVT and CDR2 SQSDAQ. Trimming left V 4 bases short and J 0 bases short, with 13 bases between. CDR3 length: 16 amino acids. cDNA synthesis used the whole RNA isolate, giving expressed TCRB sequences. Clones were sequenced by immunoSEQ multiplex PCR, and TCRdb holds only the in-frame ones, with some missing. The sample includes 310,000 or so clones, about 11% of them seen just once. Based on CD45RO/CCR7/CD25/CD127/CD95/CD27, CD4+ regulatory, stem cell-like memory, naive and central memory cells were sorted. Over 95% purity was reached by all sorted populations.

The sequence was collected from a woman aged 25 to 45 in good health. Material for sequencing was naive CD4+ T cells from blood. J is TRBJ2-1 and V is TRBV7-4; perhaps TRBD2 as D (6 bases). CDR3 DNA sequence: TGTGCCAGCAGCTGGATAGCGGAAAGCTCCTACAATGAGCAGTTCTTC. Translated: CASSWIAESSYNEQFF.